These 12 T cell receptor beta chains came from one sample sequenced in a study of blood T cell repertoires in COVID-19. Repertoires were generated with immunoSEQ multiplex PCR, while TCRdb's copy carries only in-frame clones and drops some. The sample contains about 76,000 clones, approximately 81% of which appear only once. Material: peripheral blood. All receptors derive from a man aged 60-69 years with COVID-19, enrolled during active disease.

This chain uses TRBV7-9 with TRBJ2-3, with 9 bases that match TRBD1. The germline V gene has CDR1 SEHNR and CDR2 FQNEAQ (reference sequence). This CDR3 is built from 19 residues. J lost 1 base, V lost 6 bases, and 17 bases had no gene match. CDR3 amino acids: CASRARDRVYRVGTDTQYF. The CDR3 region has the DNA TGTGCCAGCAGGGCCCGGGACAGGGTATATCGGGTCGGCACAGATACGCAGTATTTT.

The gene calls are TRBV11-2 and TRBJ2-5; TRBD1 agrees at 9 bases. The germline V gene encodes CDR1 SGHAT and CDR2 FQNNGV. V lost 5 bases, J lost 8 bases, and 12 bases stayed unmatched. The CDR3 contains 15 residues. The CDR3 reads CASSKSAGQGITQYF. The CDR3 bases are TGTGCCAGCAGCAAAAGCGCTGGACAGGGGATTACCCAGTACTTC.

The chain joins TRBV18 to TRBJ1-5; 11 bases are shared with TRBD1. The CDR3 covers 15 residues. V was clipped by 6 bases and J by 6 bases; unmatched bases: 7. Germline CDR1 KGHSH, CDR2 LQKENI. CDR3 bases: TGTGCCAGCTCGCGGGACAGGGGGGATTTTCAGCCCCAGCATTTT. It codes for CASSRDRGDFQPQHF.

This chain uses TRBV9 with TRBJ2-3, with 12 bases identical to TRBD2. J lost 7 bases, V lost 0 bases, and 6 bases had no gene match. This CDR3 is built from 16 residues. Germline CDR1 and CDR2: SGDLS and YYNGEE. CDR3 residues: CASSVATTSGRHTQYF. The CDR3 nucleotides are TGTGCCAGCAGCGTAGCTACGACTAGCGGGAGACATACGCAGTATTTT.

The genes are TRBV19 and TRBJ2-3, with 12 bases matching TRBD2. CDR1 and CDR2 (germline): LNHDA, SQIVND (reference sequence). V was clipped by 5 bases and J by 6 bases; unmatched bases: 12. The CDR3 is made up of 17 amino acids. The CDR3 spells CASSPRLAGASADTQYF. The DNA for the CDR3 is TGTGCCAGTAGTCCCAGACTAGCGGGGGCCTCAGCGGATACGCAGTATTTT.

The genes are TRBV24-1 and TRBJ2-1, with 8 bases identical to TRBD1. Germline CDR1 KGHDR, CDR2 SFDVKD. J was trimmed by 5 bases and V by 4 bases; bases with no gene match: 6. The CDR3 runs to 15 residues. This CDR3 is CATSESGGGDNEQFF. CDR3 DNA: TGTGCCACCAGTGAGTCAGGGGGCGGAGACAATGAGCAGTTCTTC.

This clone occurred once. The chain links TRBV7-9 to TRBJ2-1, with 9 nucleotides matching TRBD1. The ends lost 5 bases at V and 3 bases at J; junction bases unmatched: 8. This CDR3 region has 16 residues. Per the germline V gene, CDR1 is SEHNR and CDR2 is FQNEAQ (reference sequence). CDR3 sequence (DNA): TGTGCCAGCAGCACCATAACAGGGGGCCTCTACAATGAGCAGTTCTTC. It yields the protein CASSTITGGLYNEQFF.

This rearrangement joins TRBV7-9 to TRBJ1-6; D is possibly TRBD1 (6 bases). CDR1 SEHNR and CDR2 FQNEAQ come from the germline V gene (reference sequence). This CDR3 contains 13 residues. Trimming removed 10 bases at V and 7 bases at J, with 14 bases between. CDR3 in DNA: TGTGCCATTCAGGCAGGGGACAATTCACCCCTCCACTTT. It specifies CAIQAGDNSPLHF.

V is TRBV5-5 and J is TRBJ1-3; D ambiguous. This CDR3 has 14 amino acids. The germline V and J ends were trimmed by 0 bases and 7 bases, with 11 bases remaining between them. Germline V lookup: CDR1 SGHKS, CDR2 YYEKEE (reference sequence). The CDR3: CASSLGGSLNTIYF. The CDR3 bases are TGTGCCAGCAGCTTGGGTGGCAGTTTGAACACCATATATTTT. The entire variable domain, with the rest obtained from reference TRBV5-5 and TRBJ1-3, is as follows: DAGVTQSPTHLIKTRGQQVTLRCSPISGHKSVSWYQQVLGQGPQFIFQYYEKEERGRGNFPDRFSARQFPNYSSELNVNALLLGDSALYLCASSLGGSLNTIYFGEGSWLTVV.

This chain uses TRBV6-5 with TRBJ2-1; unclear D gene. The CDR3 has 15 residues. The germline V gene encodes CDR1 MNHEY and CDR2 SVGAGI. V shed 2 bases and J shed 1 base, with 9 bases lying between them. CDR3 DNA: TGTGCCAGCAGTTACGTGGCAGATTCCTACAATGAGCAGTTCTTC. This translates into CASSYVADSYNEQFF.

This clone is a singleton in its sample. V usage is TRBV30 and J usage is TRBJ1-5; TRBD1 might be the D (6 bases). V lost 3 bases to trimming and J lost 6 bases, with 9 bases between them. Germline V CDR1 and CDR2: GTSNPN, SVGIG (reference sequence). There are 12 residues in the CDR3. CDR3 sequence reads: CAWSRGTQPQHF. As DNA, the CDR3 is TGTGCCTGGAGCAGGGGTACTCAGCCCCAGCATTTT.

J is TRBJ2-2 and V is TRBV18; 11 bases fit TRBD1. Trimming removed 2 bases from V and 8 bases from J; junction bases left unmatched: 4. The CDR3 runs to 15 residues. CDR1 and CDR2 from the germline V gene are KGHSH and LQKENI. In DNA form, the CDR3 reads TGTGCCAGCTCACCAGGACAGGGGGCATCTGGGGAGCTGTTTTTT. This translates into CASSPGQGASGELFF.